These T cell receptor beta chains were read from a single sample in a study of identical twins. MiXCR was run by TCRdb on the 5' RACE reads, yielding one entry per CDR3 protein. The table lists some 570,000 distinct CDR3 sequences, around 24% of them singletons, with approximately 0.52% in the top ten. Separately, the same data were catalogued under a study of yellow fever vaccine responses in identical twins.

The source material was CD4+ T cells sorted from blood. The receptors here all came from a woman in her late teens or twenties in good health. CDR3s include the opening cysteine and the closing phenylalanine or tryptophan. The D gene is left open where the match is weak. A clone size is listed for some rows: how often the clone was seen (once, few, many), or a class if it is expanded.

>TRBD2|TRBV5-1|few|TRBJ2-1
CASSLVSSGSSYNEQFF
TGCGCCAGCAGCTTGGTGTCTAGCGGAAGCTCCTACAATGAGCAGTTCTTC
>.|TRBV2|once|TRBJ2-2
CASSWTVNTGELFF
TGTGCCAGCAGCTGGACTGTTAACACCGGGGAGCTGTTTTTT
>.|TRBV29-1|few|TRBJ1-1
CSVLRVTGAFF
TGCAGCGTCCTCAGGGTTACGGGAGCTTTCTTT
>.|TRBV5-1|once|TRBJ1-1
CASSLEGGLGTEAFF
TGCGCCAGCAGCTTGGAAGGGGGGCTAGGCACTGAAGCTTTCTTT
>.|TRBV7-9|few|TRBJ2-3
CASSLVALSTDTQYF
TGTGCCAGCAGCTTAGTCGCACTAAGCACAGATACGCAGTATTTT
>TRBD2|TRBV10-3|.|TRBJ2-5
CAISDIGGAQETQYF
TGTGCCATCAGTGATATCGGGGGGGCCCAAGAGACCCAGTACTTC
>TRBD2|TRBV7-8|.|TRBJ2-3
CASSSGLAGGLSTQYF
TGTGCCAGCAGCTCGGGGCTGGCGGGAGGGCTCTCTACGCAGTATTTT
>.|TRBV6-1|.|TRBJ2-3
CASSGIASTDTQYF
TGTGCCAGCAGTGGGATAGCGAGCACAGATACGCAGTATTTT
>.|TRBV3-1|.|TRBJ2-1
CASSQEGPTDPHNNEQFF
TGTGCCAGCAGCCAAGAAGGGCCCACGGACCCCCATAACAATGAGCAGTTCTTC
>.|TRBV3-1|.|TRBJ2-1
CASSRVGLANEQFF
TGTGCCAGCAGCCGGGTGGGCCTCGCTAATGAGCAGTTCTTC
>.|TRBV11-2|.|TRBJ2-5
CASSRTETQYF
TGTGCCAGCAGCCGGACAGAGACCCAGTACTTC
>TRBD2|TRBV10-3|few|TRBJ2-7
CAISDRLAGGLVHEQYF
TGTGCCATCAGTGATCGGCTAGCGGGAGGGCTGGTCCACGAGCAGTACTTC
>.|TRBV11-2|few|TRBJ2-4
CASSLLPGSGTIVSNIQYF
TGTGCCAGCAGCTTGTTACCCGGGAGTGGAACTATTGTGTCGAACATTCAGTACTTC